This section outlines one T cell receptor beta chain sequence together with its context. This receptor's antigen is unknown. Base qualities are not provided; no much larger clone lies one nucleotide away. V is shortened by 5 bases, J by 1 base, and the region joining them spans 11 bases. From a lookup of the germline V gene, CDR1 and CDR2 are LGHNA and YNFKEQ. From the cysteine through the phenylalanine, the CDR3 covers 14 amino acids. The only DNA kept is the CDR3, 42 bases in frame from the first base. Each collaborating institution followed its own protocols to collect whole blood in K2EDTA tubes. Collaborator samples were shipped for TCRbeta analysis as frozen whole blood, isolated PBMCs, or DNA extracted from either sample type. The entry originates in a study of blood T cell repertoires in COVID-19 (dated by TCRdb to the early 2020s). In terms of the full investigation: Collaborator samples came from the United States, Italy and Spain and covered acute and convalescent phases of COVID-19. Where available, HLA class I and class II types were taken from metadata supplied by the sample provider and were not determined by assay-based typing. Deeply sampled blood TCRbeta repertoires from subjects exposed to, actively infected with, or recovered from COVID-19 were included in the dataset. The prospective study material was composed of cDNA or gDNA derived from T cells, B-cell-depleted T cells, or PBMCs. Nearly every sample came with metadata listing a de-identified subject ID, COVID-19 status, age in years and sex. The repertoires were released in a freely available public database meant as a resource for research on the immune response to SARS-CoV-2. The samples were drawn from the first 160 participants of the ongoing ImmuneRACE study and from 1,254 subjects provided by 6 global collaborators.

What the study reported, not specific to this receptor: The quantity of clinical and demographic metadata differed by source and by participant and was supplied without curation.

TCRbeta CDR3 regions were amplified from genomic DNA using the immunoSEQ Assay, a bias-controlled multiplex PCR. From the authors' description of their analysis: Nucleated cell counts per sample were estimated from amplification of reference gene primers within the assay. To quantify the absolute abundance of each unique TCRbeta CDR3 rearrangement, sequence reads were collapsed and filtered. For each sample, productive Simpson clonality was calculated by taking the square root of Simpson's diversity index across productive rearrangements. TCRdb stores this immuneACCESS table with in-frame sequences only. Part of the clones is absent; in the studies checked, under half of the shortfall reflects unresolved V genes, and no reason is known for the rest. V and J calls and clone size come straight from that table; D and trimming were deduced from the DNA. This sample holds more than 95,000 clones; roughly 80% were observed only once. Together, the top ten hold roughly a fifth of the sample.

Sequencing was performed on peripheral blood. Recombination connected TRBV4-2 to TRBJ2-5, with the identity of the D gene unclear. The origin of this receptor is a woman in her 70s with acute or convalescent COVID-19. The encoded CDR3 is CASSGSGPQETQYF. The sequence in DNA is TGTGCCAGCAGCGGCTCTGGGCCCCAAGAGACCCAGTACTTC.